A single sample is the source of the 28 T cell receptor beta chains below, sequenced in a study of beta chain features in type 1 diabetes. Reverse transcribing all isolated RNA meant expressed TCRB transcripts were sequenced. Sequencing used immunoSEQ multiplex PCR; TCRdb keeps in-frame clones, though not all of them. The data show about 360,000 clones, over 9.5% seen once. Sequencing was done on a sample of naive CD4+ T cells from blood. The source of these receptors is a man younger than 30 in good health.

CDR3 amino acids: CASTQAKGELFF. CDR3 nucleotide sequence: TGTGCCAGCACCCAGGCCAAAGGGGAGCTGTTTTTT. The chain links TRBV28 to TRBJ2-2, with D hard to call. The V gene's germline CDR1 is MDHEN and CDR2 SYDVKM. The CDR3 totals 12 residues. V was cut by 7 bases and J by 8 bases, with 11 bases left in between.

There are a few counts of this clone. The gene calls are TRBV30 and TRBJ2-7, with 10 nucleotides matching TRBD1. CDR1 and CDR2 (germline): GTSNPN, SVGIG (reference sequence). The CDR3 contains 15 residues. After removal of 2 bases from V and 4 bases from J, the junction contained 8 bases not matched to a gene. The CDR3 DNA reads TGTGCCTGGAGTCTCGCCGGGACAGGGGTGTACGAGCAGTACTTC. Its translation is CAWSLAGTGVYEQYF.

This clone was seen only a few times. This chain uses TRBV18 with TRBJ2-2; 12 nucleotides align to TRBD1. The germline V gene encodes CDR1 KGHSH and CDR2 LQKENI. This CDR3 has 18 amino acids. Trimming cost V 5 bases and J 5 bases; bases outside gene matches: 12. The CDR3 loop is CASSSLSGTGGTTGELFF. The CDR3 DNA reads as TGTGCCAGCTCATCTTTGTCCGGGACAGGGGGCACTACCGGGGAGCTGTTTTTT.

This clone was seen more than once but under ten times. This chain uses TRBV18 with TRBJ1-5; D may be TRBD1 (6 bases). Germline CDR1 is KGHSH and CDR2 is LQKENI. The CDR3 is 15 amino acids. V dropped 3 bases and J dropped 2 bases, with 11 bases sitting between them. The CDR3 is CASSPGAGGNQPQHF. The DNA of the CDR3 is TGTGCCAGCTCACCGGGGGCAGGAGGCAATCAGCCCCAGCATTTT.

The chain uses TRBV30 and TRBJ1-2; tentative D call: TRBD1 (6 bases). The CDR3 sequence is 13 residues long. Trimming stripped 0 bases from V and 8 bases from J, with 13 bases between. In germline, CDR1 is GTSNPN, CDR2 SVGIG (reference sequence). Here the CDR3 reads CAWSVLGAGGYTF. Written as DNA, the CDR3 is TGTGCCTGGAGTGTACTGGGGGCCGGCGGCTACACCTTC.

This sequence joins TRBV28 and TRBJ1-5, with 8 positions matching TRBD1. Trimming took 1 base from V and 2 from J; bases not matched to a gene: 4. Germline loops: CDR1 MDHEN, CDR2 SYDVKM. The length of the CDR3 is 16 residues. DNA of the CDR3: TGTGCCAGCAGTTTATTTGGGACAGGAGGCAATCAGCCCCAGCATTTT. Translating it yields CASSLFGTGGNQPQHF.

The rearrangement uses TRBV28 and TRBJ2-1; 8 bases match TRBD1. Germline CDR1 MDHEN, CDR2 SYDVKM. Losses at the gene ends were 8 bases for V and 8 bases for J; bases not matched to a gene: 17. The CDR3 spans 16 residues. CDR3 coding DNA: TGTGCCAGCTTTCCGCGGACAGGGCTGTCGAAAGATGAGCAGTTCTTC. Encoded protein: CASFPRTGLSKDEQFF.

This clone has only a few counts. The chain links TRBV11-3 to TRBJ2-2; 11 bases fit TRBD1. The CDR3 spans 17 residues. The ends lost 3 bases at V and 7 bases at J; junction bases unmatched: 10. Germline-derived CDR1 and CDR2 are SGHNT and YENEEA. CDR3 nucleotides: TGTGCCAGCAGCTTGGCGCCGGGACAGGGGGTCTACGGGGAGCTGTTTTTT. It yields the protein CASSLAPGQGVYGELFF. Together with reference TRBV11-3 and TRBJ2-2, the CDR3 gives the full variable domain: EAGVVQSPRYKIIEKKQPVAFWCNPISGHNTLYWYLQNLGQGPELLIRYENEEAVDDSQLPKDRFSAERLKGVDSTLKIQPAELGDSAVYLCASSLAPGQGVYGELFFGEGSRLTVL.

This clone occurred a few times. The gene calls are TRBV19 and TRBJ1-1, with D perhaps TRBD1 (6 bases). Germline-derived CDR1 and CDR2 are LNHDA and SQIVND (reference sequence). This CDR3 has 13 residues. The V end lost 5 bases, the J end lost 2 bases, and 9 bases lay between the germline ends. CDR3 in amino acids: CASSATGNTEAFF. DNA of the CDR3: TGTGCCAGTAGTGCGACAGGAAACACTGAAGCTTTCTTT.

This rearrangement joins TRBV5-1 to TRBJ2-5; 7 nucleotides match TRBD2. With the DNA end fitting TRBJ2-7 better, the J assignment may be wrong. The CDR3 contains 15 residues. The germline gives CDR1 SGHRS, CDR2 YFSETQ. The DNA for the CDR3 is TGCGCCAGCAGCTTGGGGGGACTACCTTCCTACGAGCAGTACTTC. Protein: CASSLGGLPSYEQYF.

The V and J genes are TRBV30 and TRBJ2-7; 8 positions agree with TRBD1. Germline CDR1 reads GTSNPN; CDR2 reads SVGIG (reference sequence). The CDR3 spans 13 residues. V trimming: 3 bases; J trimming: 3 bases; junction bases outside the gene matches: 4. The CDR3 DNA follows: TGTGCCTGGAGCCATGGACAGGGCTACGAGCAGTACTTC. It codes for CAWSHGQGYEQYF. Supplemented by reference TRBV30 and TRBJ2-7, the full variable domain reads SQTIHQWPATLVQPVGSPLSLECTVEGTSNPNLYWYRQAAGRGLQLLFYSVGIGQISSEVPQNLSASRPQDRQFILSSKKLLLSDSGFYLCAWSHGQGYEQYFGPGTRLTVT.

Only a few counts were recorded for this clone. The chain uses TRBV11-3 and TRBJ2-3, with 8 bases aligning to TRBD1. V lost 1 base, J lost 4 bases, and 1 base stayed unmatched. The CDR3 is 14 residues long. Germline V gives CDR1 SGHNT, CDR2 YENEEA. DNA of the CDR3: TGTGCCAGCAGCTTAGGGGACAGGCCAGATACGCAGTATTTT. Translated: CASSLGDRPDTQYF.

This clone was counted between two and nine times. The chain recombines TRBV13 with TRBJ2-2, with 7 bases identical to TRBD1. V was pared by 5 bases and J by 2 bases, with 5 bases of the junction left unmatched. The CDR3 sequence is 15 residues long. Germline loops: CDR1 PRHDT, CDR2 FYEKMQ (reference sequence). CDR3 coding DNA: TGTGCCAGCAGCATCCGACAGGGAAACACCGGGGAGCTGTTTTTT. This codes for CASSIRQGNTGELFF. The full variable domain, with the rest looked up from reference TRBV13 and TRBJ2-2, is AAGVIQSPRHLIKEKRETATLKCYPIPRHDTVYWYQQGPGQDPQFLISFYEKMQSDKGSIPDRFSAQQFSDYHSELNMSSLELGDSALYFCASSIRQGNTGELFFGEGSRLTVL.

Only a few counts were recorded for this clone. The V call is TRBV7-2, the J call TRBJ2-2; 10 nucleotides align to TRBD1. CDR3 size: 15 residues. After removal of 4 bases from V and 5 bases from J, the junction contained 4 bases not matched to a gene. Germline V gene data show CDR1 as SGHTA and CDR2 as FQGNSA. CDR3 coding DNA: TGTGCCAGCAGCTATACGGGACAGGGGACCGGGGAGCTGTTTTTT. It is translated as CASSYTGQGTGELFF.

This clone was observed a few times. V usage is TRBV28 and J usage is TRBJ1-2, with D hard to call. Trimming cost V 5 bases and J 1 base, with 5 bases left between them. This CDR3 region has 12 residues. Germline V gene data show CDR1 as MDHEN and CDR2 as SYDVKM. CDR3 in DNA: TGTGCCAGCAGTCCCAGTAACTATGGCTACACCTTC. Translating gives CASSPSNYGYTF.

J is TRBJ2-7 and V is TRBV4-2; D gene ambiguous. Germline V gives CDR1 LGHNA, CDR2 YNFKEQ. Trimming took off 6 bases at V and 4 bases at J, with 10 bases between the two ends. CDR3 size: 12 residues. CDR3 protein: CASSPNEYEQYF. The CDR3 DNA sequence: TGTGCCAGCAGTCCTAATGAGTACGAGCAGTACTTC.

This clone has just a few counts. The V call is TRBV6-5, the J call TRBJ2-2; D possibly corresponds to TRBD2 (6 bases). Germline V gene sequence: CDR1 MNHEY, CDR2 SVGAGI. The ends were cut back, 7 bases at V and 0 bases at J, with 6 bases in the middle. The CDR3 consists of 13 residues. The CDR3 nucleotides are TGTGCCAGCACGGGAGCGAACACCGGGGAGCTGTTTTTT. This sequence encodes CASTGANTGELFF.

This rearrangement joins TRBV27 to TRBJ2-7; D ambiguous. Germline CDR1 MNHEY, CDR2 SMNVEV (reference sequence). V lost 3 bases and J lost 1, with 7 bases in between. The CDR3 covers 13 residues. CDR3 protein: CASSFRRSYEQYF. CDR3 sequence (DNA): TGTGCCAGCAGTTTTCGGCGGTCCTACGAGCAGTACTTC.

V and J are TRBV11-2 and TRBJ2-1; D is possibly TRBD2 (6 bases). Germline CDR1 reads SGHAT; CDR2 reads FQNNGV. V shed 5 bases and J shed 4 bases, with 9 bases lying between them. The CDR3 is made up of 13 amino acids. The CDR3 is CASSRGLYNEQFF. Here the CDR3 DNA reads TGTGCCAGCAGCCGGGGACTTTACAATGAGCAGTTCTTC.

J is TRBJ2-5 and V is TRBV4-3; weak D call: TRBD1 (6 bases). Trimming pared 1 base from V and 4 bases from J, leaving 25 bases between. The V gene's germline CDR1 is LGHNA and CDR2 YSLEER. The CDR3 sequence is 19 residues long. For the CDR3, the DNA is TGCGCCAGCAGCCAAGCGGGCAGCCTCCACAGAGGGGGAAGAGAGACCCAGTACTTC. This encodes CASSQAGSLHRGGRETQYF.

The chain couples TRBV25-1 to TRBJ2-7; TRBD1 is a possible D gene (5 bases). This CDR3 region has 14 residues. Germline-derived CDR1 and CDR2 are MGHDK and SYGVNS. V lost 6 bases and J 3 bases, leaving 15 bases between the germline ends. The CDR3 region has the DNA TGTGCCAGCAGACGAGACAGCTATCACTACGAGCAGTACTTC. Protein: CASRRDSYHYEQYF.

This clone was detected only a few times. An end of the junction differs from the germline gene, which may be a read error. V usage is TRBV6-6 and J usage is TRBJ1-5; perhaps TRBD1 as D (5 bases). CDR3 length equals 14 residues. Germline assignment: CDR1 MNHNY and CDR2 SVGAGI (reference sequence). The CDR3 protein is CASREQDFNQPLHF. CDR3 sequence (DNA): TGTGCCAGCAGGGAACAGGATTTCAATCAGCCCCTGCATTTT.

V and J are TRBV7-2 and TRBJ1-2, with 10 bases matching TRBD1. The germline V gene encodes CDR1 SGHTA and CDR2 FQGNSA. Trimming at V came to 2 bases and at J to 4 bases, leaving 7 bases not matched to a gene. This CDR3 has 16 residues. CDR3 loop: CASSLRRQGAGYGYTF. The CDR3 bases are TGTGCCAGCAGCTTACGGCGACAGGGGGCAGGCTATGGCTACACCTTC.

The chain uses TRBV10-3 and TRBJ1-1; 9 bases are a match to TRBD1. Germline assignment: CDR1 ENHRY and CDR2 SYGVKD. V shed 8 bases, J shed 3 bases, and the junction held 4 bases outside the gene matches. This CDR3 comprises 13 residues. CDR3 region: CAIGTGTDTEAFF. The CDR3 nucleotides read TGTGCCATCGGGACAGGGACGGACACTGAAGCTTTCTTT.

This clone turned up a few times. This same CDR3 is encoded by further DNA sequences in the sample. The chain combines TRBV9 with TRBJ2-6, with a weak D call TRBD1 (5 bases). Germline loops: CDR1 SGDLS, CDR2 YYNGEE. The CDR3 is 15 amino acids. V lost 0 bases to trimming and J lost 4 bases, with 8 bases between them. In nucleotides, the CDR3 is TGTGCCAGCAGCGTAGGTGGGGCCGGGGCCAACGTCCTGACTTTC. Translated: CASSVGGAGANVLTF.

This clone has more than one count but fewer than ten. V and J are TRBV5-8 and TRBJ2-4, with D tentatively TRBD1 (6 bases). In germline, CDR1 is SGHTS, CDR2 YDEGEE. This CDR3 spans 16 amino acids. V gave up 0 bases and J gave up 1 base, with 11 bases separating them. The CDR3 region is CASSLGGPLAKNIQYF. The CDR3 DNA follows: TGTGCCAGCAGCTTGGGGGGGCCATTGGCCAAAAACATTCAGTACTTC.

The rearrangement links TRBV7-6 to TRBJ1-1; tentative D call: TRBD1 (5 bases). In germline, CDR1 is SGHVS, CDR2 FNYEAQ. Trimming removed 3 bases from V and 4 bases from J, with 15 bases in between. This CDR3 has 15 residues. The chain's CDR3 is CASSLGTGGSTEAFF. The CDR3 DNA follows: TGTGCCAGCAGCTTGGGAACAGGCGGGAGCACTGAAGCTTTCTTT.

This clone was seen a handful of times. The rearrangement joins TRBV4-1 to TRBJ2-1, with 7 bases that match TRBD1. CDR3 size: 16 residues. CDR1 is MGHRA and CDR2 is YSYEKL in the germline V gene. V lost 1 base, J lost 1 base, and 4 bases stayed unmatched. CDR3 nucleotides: TGCGCCAGCAGCCAAGTTCCGGGACAGTCCTACAATGAGCAGTTCTTC. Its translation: CASSQVPGQSYNEQFF.